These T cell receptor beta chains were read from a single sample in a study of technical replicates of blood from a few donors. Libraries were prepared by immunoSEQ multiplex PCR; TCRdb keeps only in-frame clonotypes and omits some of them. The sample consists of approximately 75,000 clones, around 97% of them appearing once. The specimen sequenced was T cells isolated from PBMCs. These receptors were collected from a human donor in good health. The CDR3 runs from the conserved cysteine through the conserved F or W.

CDR3: CASSIQLMNTEAFF
V: TRBV4-3
J: TRBJ1-1

CDR3: CASSQGPASGRGKAGELFF
V: TRBV4-1
J: TRBJ2-2

CDR3: CASTMGQGASYGYTF
V: TRBV7-8
J: TRBJ1-2

CDR3: CASGLAGSAYEQYF
V: TRBV12-5
J: TRBJ2-7

CDR3: CASSSLGDTQYF
V: TRBV6-1
J: TRBJ2-3

CDR3: CASSSDRNENIQYF
V: TRBV28
J: TRBJ2-4

CDR3: CASSMQADTEAFF
V: TRBV19
J: TRBJ1-1

CDR3: CASSLGGVGETQYF
V: TRBV6-6
J: TRBJ2-5

CDR3: CASSLPGQGGEQFF
V: TRBV7-6
J: TRBJ2-1

CDR3: CASSLDVAWYGYTF
V: TRBV7-2
J: TRBJ1-2

CDR3: CASSFWTSGGEQYF
V: TRBV7-9
J: TRBJ2-7

CDR3: CASSRTGEFYQETQYF
V: TRBV13
J: TRBJ2-5

CDR3: CASSQAQGVTEAFF
V: TRBV14
J: TRBJ1-1

CDR3: CSAWGGVLEKLFF
V: TRBV29-1
J: TRBJ1-4

CDR3: CASSEGPFGGEQYF
V: TRBV9
J: TRBJ2-7

CDR3: CASSQGTNGELFF
V: TRBV9
J: TRBJ2-2

CDR3: CASSPEWGLAVLSSYNEQFF
V: TRBV4-1
J: TRBJ2-1

CDR3: CASSLGTPYNEQFF
V: TRBV7-2
J: TRBJ2-1

CDR3: CASSGGLETQYF
V: TRBV6-1
J: TRBJ2-5

CDR3: CASSWGTSGSHEQFF
V: TRBV5-8
J: TRBJ2-1

CDR3: CASSLDLRSYEQYF
V: TRBV5-1
J: TRBJ2-7

CDR3: CASSLVGAPHNQPQHF
V: TRBV7-2
J: TRBJ1-5

CDR3: CASSIAHSYHLEQFF
V: TRBV19
J: TRBJ2-1

CDR3: CSVARGGNTGELFF
V: TRBV29-1
J: TRBJ2-2

CDR3: CASTPNSINYGYTF
V: TRBV5-4
J: TRBJ1-2

CDR3: CASSESQAAGEDTQYF
V: TRBV2
J: TRBJ2-3

CDR3: CASRDSGRARRTDTQYF
V: TRBV13
J: TRBJ2-3

CDR3: CASSRAPGGMNTEAFF
V: TRBV4-1
J: TRBJ1-1

CDR3: CASSTTGRGHYGYTF
V: TRBV28
J: TRBJ1-2

CDR3: CASSYPGQGGGYTF
V: TRBV28
J: TRBJ1-2

CDR3: CASMDRAKTYEQYF
V: TRBV19
J: TRBJ2-7

CDR3: CASSLYLAGGTETQYF
V: TRBV7-8
J: TRBJ2-5

CDR3: CASSRDRFYGYTF
V: TRBV4-1
J: TRBJ1-2

CDR3: CSVDYRGTGELFF
V: TRBV29-1
J: TRBJ2-2

CDR3: CASSFFSTGELFF
V: TRBV11-3
J: TRBJ2-2

CDR3: CASSLDGNYGYTF
V: TRBV5-1
J: TRBJ1-2

CDR3: CASSQEAGENTEAFF
V: TRBV4-3
J: TRBJ1-1

CDR3: CASSYNPSYNEQFF
V: TRBV6-5
J: TRBJ2-1

CDR3: CATSRGTGSTEAFF
V: TRBV15
J: TRBJ1-1

CDR3: CASSPRGDTQYF
V: TRBV14
J: TRBJ2-3

CDR3: CASSGQGRGQGTTGELFF
V: TRBV4-3
J: TRBJ2-2

CDR3: CASSVAAIAGGPGEQFF
V: TRBV9
J: TRBJ2-1

CDR3: CASTEIIDRYEQYF
V: TRBV19
J: TRBJ2-7

CDR3: CASSESRGAGYTF
V: TRBV10-1
J: TRBJ1-2

CDR3: CASSDSSQGVAFF
V: TRBV6-4
J: TRBJ1-1

CDR3: CASSLQGRETQYF
V: TRBV18
J: TRBJ2-5

CDR3: CASSQVITGILGEQYF
V: TRBV4-1
J: TRBJ2-7

CDR3: CASSTARGSSEQYF
V: TRBV13
J: TRBJ2-7

CDR3: CASRAGTFRNQPQHF
V: TRBV2
J: TRBJ1-5

CDR3: CASSHLGTQPNTGELFF
V: TRBV23-1
J: TRBJ2-2

CDR3: CASSLARADYGYTF
V: TRBV7-2
J: TRBJ1-2

CDR3: CASSSGLAGVETQYF
V: TRBV2
J: TRBJ2-5

CDR3: CATSRGGRGGNTIYF
V: TRBV15
J: TRBJ1-3

CDR3: CASSPPTKKLFF
V: TRBV4-3
J: TRBJ1-4

CDR3: CASSYSANYGYTF
V: TRBV6-5
J: TRBJ1-2

CDR3: CASSPAPGAQDGSYEQYF
V: TRBV18
J: TRBJ2-7

CDR3: CASSPLADLTGELFF
V: TRBV5-1
J: TRBJ2-2

CDR3: CASSQDQGASEAFF
V: TRBV4-1
J: TRBJ1-1

CDR3: CASSQDGEGEDTEAFF
V: TRBV4-1
J: TRBJ1-1